A selection of T cell receptor beta chains follows, all from one sample in a study of graft-versus-host responses after intestinal transplantation. The repertoire was sequenced with immunoSEQ multiplex PCR; TCRdb's copy has only in-frame clones and lacks some. This sample has around 40,000 clones; roughly 95% occur once, and the top ten carry about 0.54%. These receptors have no known antigen. This specimen consisted of unstimulated CD8+ T cells sorted from spleen or lymph node cells, obtained before transplant. The source of these receptors is a human donor who was the organ donor for an intestinal transplant. Each CDR3 is given with its conserved first and last residue. Fields, in order: clone size, V gene, D gene, J gene, CDR3 protein, CDR3 DNA. The D gene is left open where the match is weak. Clone size is stated in some rows and not others, as once, few, many or a class when expanded.

>.|TRBV5-1|.|TRBJ1-1
CASSLGGQYRDTEAFF
TGCGCCAGCAGCTTGGGCGGACAGTATCGGGACACTGAAGCTTTCTTT
>.|TRBV6-4|TRBD2|TRBJ2-7
CASSPFTIILLAGGAILF
TGTGCCAGCAGTCCCTTTACAATAATTCTGCTAGCGGGGGGTGCAATTTTGTTC
>.|TRBV4-3|.|TRBJ2-3
CASSQDFGGMGDTQYF
TGCGCCAGCAGCCAAGATTTCGGGGGAATGGGAGATACGCAGTATTTT
>.|TRBV9|.|TRBJ1-2
CASSVGLGGDGYTF
TGTGCCAGCAGCGTAGGGTTAGGGGGTGATGGCTACACCTTC
>.|TRBV5-1|TRBD1|TRBJ1-5
CASPQRDRDLEPQHF
TGCGCCAGCCCTCAGAGGGACAGGGACTTGGAGCCCCAGCATTTT
>.|TRBV4-3|TRBD2|TRBJ2-3
CASSQDLAGGPDTQYF
TGCGCCAGCAGCCAAGATCTAGCGGGGGGGCCAGATACGCAGTATTTT
>.|TRBV2|.|TRBJ2-7
CASSEVAGSSYEQYF
TGTGCCAGCAGTGAAGTAGCAGGGTCCTCCTACGAGCAGTACTTT
>.|TRBV5-1|TRBD1|TRBJ1-6
CASSVGTALSNSPLHF
TGCGCCAGCAGCGTTGGGACAGCCCTATCTAATTCACCCCTCCACTTT
>.|TRBV30|.|TRBJ1-4
CAWSVRGANEKLFF
TGTGCCTGGAGTGTAAGGGGCGCTAATGAAAAACTGTTTTTT
>.|TRBV4-3|TRBD2|TRBJ2-5
CASSQGLARGETQYF
TGCGCCAGCAGCCAAGGACTAGCGAGAGGTGAGACCCAGTACTTC
>.|TRBV19|.|TRBJ1-2
CASSIPTGGNYGYTF
TGTGCCAGTAGTATCCCAACCGGCGGAAACTATGGCTACACCTTC
>once|TRBV5-1|.|TRBJ2-3
CASSLAPRTDTQYF
TGCGCCAGCAGCTTGGCCCCCAGGACAGATACGCAGTATTTT
>.|TRBV21-1|.|TRBJ2-2
CASSKGRGPSNTGELFF
TGTGCCAGCAGCAAAGGGAGGGGGCCCTCGAACACCGGGGAGCTGTTTTTT
>.|TRBV7-3|TRBD1|TRBJ1-5
CASSAEFTDRGICQPQHF
TGTGCCAGCAGCGCAGAGTTTACGGACAGGGGGATTTGTCAGCCCCAGCATTTT
>.|TRBV4-3|.|TRBJ1-2
CASSPGRAGYGYTF
TGCGCCAGCAGCCCGGGACGGGCGGGCTATGGCTACACCTTC
>.|TRBV4-1|.|TRBJ1-4
CATRGTGNEKLFF
TGCGCCACAAGGGGGACGGGAAATGAAAAACTGTTTTTT
>.|TRBV27|.|TRBJ2-3
CASSSGDIYTQYF
TGTGCCAGCAGTTCGGGGGACATTTATACGCAGTATTTT
>.|TRBV2|TRBD2|TRBJ2-5
CASRATQGAAGGHRETQYF
TGTGCCAGCAGGGCCACCCAAGGGGCAGCGGGGGGGCATCGGGAGACCCAGTACTTC
>.|TRBV15|.|TRBJ1-1
CATSRDRRTVNTEAFF
TGTGCCACCAGCAGAGACCGAAGGACAGTGAACACTGAAGCTTTCTTT
>.|TRBV7-3|TRBD1|TRBJ2-5
CASSLGDRVAGETQYF
TGTGCCAGCAGCTTAGGGGACAGGGTAGCGGGAGAGACCCAGTACTTC
>.|TRBV27|TRBD1|TRBJ2-7
CASTLGQGYEQYF
TGTGCCAGCACCTTGGGACAGGGCTACGAGCAGTACTTC
>.|TRBV9|TRBD2|TRBJ2-7
CASSADAGGPSYEQYF
TGTGCCAGCAGCGCCGATGCGGGGGGGCCCTCCTACGAGCAGTACTTC
>.|TRBV4-3|.|TRBJ2-2
CASSQSPRVANTGELFF
TGCGCCAGCAGCCAAAGCCCTCGAGTCGCGAACACCGGGGAGCTGTTTTTT
>.|TRBV18|.|TRBJ2-7
CASSPQGNEQYF
TGTGCCAGCTCACCCCAGGGTAACGAGCAGTACTTC
>.|TRBV7-6|.|TRBJ1-1
CASSSGHTEAFF
TGTGCCAGCAGCTCCGGTCACACTGAAGCTTTCTTT
>.|TRBV9|TRBD2|TRBJ2-3
CASSPPGTTPAQYF
TGTGCCAGCAGCCCCCCCGGGACTACCCCCGCGCAGTATTTT
>.|TRBV19|TRBD2|TRBJ2-1
CATAGLADHNEQFF
TGTGCCACCGCGGGACTAGCGGACCACAATGAGCAGTTCTTC
>.|TRBV4-1|.|TRBJ2-3
CASSRRHFSTDTQYF
TGCGCCAGCAGCCGAAGACATTTTAGCACAGATACGCAGTATTTT
>.|TRBV7-3|.|TRBJ2-3
CASSLGTQSTDTQYF
TGTGCCAGCAGCTTGGGGACCCAAAGCACAGATACGCAGTATTTT
>.|TRBV29-1|TRBD1|TRBJ1-2
CSVETGQGPISYTF
TGCAGCGTTGAAACGGGACAGGGCCCTATCAGCTACACCTTC
>.|TRBV4-3|.|TRBJ1-1
CASSQDFRGNTEAFF
TGCGCCAGCAGCCAAGATTTCCGGGGGAACACTGAAGCTTTCTTT
>.|TRBV6-4|.|TRBJ1-2
CASSDSGAQGYTF
TGTGCCAGCAGTGACAGCGGGGCGCAAGGCTACACCTTC
>.|TRBV15|.|TRBJ1-5
CATSREGAVESQPQHF
TGTGCCACCAGCAGAGAAGGGGCCGTCGAAAGTCAGCCCCAGCATTTT
>.|TRBV27|.|TRBJ1-6
CASSPYGSPLHF
TGTGCCAGCAGCCCCTACGGGTCACCCCTCCACTTT
>.|TRBV6-5|TRBD1|TRBJ1-1
CASSYAPGRGITEAFF
TGTGCCAGCAGTTACGCCCCGGGCAGGGGGATAACTGAAGCTTTCTTT
>few|TRBV6-4|TRBD2|TRBJ2-1
CASSDSGLAGEQFF
TGTGCCAGCAGTGACTCGGGACTAGCGGGTGAGCAGTTCTTC
>.|TRBV5-8|TRBD1|TRBJ1-1
CASSYRTGPNTEAFF
TGTGCCAGCAGTTACCGGACAGGGCCGAACACTGAAGCTTTCTTT
>once|TRBV7-9|TRBD2|TRBJ2-7
CASQGGSYYEQYF
TGTGCCAGCCAGGGAGGGTCCTACTACGAGCAGTACTTC
>once|TRBV30|.|TRBJ1-4
CAWSDTTNEKLFF
TGTGCCTGGTCGGACACAACTAATGAAAAACTGTTTTTT
>.|TRBV6-5|.|TRBJ1-3
CASSYSSGNTIYF
TGTGCCAGCAGTTACTCCTCTGGAAACACCATATATTTT
>.|TRBV5-4|.|TRBJ1-2
CASSLRGQGWYGYTF
TGTGCCAGCAGCCTCCGGGGGCAGGGTTGGTATGGCTACACCTTC
>once|TRBV30|TRBD1|TRBJ2-7
CAWSSGQVYEQYF
TGTGCCTGGAGTAGCGGACAGGTATACGAGCAGTACTTC
>.|TRBV4-1|TRBD1|TRBJ2-7
CASSQDRGSYEQYF
TGCGCCAGCAGCCAAGACAGGGGGTCCTACGAGCAGTACTTC
>.|TRBV9|.|TRBJ1-5
CASSVGLGGNQPQHF
TGTGCCAGCAGCGTAGGACTAGGCGGCAATCAGCCCCAGCATTTT
>.|TRBV19|.|TRBJ2-1
CASSISTYNEQFF
TGTGCCAGTAGTATTTCTACCTACAATGAGCAGTTCTTC
>.|TRBV4-1|.|TRBJ2-7
CASSREGEDYEQYF
TGCGCCAGCAGCCGTGAAGGGGAGGACTACGAGCAGTACTTC
>.|TRBV5-8|.|TRBJ2-3
CASSLTSGGQTDTQYF
TGTGCCAGCAGCCTTACTTCGGGGGGCCAGACAGATACGCAGTATTTT
>.|TRBV5-4|.|TRBJ2-7
CASSLAGAGGSSYEQYF
TGTGCCAGCAGCTTGGCCGGGGCAGGGGGGAGCTCCTACGAGCAGTACTTC
>.|TRBV9|.|TRBJ1-3
CASSVDISSGNTIYF
TGTGCCAGCAGCGTAGATATCAGCTCTGGAAACACCATATATTTT